The 3 T cell receptor beta chains in this list originate from one sample, sequenced in a study of T cells after yellow fever vaccination. TCRdb re-derived calls from the 5' RACE reads in MiXCR, one entry per CDR3 protein. Of 150,000 to 200,000 distinct CDR3 sequences in the sample, 6% to 7.5% are singletons; the top ten hold about 2.5%. The sequences come from CD4+ T cells sorted from PBMCs, collected 5 to 6 days after the first yellow fever vaccination. The receptors here all came from a man aged 18 to 29 who received the YFV17D yellow fever vaccine.

This clonotype was seen more than once but under ten times. CDR3 amino acids: CASSGPGTTGELFF. Written as DNA, the CDR3 is TGTGCCAGCAGCGGGCCGGGGACCACCGGGGAGCTGTTTTTT. The chain recombines TRBV9 with TRBJ2-2; either TRBD1 or TRBD2 may supply D (5 bases each). CDR3 length: 14 residues. CDR1 and CDR2 from the germline V gene are SGDLS and YYNGEE. V lost 3 bases, J lost 4 bases, and 10 bases lay in between.

This clonotype was counted between two and nine times. The V and J genes are TRBV9 and TRBJ1-1, with 8 bases aligning to TRBD1. CDR1 and CDR2 from the germline V gene are SGDLS and YYNGEE. V gave up 3 bases and J gave up 5 bases; unmatched junction bases: 9. CDR3 size: 15 residues. In DNA, the CDR3 is TGTGCCAGCAGCGCCGTCGACAGGGGTTGGACTGAAGCTTTCTTT. It specifies CASSAVDRGWTEAFF.

This clonotype was detected only a few times. The V call is TRBV24-1, the J call TRBJ2-1, with a tentative D call TRBD2 (7 bases). This CDR3 spans 15 amino acids. Germline lookup yields CDR1 KGHDR and CDR2 SFDVKD. Trimming stripped 5 bases from V and 4 bases from J, with 14 bases between. CDR3 DNA: TGTGCCACCAGTGGAGGGAGGGGGGCTTACAATGAGCAGTTCTTC. It yields the protein CATSGGRGAYNEQFF.